This T cell receptor (beta chain) was sequenced in a study of identifying expanded T cells in peripheral blood. General study points: Variance in clone template counts between approximately two-week samples significantly increased with total template count across all healthy donors. Differentially abundant clones: 1 to 1.5 between replicates, roughly 16 at approximately 14 days, 18 to 20 at four.

During the collection period, no donor immune events like infections were recorded. The CDR3 extends over 12 amino acids. Trimming took 3 bases from V and 3 from J, leaving 5 bases between them. Germline lookup yields CDR1 SGDLS and CDR2 YYNGEE. This clone was found once. Its cognate antigen is unknown. The protocol was immunoSEQ multiplex PCR, while the TCRdb copy is restricted to in-frame clones and leaves out a portion. Of more than 75,000 clones listed, 85% to 90% were seen once; the top ten hold approximately 4%. The source material was blood. The receptor was derived from a person between 18 and 75 years old in good health. V and J are TRBV9 and TRBJ2-3, with D hard to call. For the CDR3, the DNA is TGTGCCAGCAGCGAGAGGACAGATACGCAGTATTTT. It specifies CASSERTDTQYF.